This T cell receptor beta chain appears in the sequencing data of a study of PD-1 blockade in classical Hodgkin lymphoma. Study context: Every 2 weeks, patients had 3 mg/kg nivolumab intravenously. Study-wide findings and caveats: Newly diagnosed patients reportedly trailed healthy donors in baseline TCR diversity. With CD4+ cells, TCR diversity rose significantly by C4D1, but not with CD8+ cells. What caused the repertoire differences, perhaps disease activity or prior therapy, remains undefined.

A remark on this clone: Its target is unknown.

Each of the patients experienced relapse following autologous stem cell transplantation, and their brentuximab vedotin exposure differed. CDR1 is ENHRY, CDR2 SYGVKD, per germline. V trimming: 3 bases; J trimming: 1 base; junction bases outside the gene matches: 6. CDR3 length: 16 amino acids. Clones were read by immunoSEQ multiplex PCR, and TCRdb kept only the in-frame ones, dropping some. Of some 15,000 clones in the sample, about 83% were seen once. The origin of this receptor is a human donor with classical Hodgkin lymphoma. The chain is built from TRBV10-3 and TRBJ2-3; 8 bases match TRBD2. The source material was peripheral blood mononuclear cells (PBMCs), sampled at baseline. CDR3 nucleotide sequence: TGTGCCATCAGTGAAGGAAGCGGGGGCCGCACAGATACGCAGTATTTT. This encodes CAISEGSGGRTDTQYF.